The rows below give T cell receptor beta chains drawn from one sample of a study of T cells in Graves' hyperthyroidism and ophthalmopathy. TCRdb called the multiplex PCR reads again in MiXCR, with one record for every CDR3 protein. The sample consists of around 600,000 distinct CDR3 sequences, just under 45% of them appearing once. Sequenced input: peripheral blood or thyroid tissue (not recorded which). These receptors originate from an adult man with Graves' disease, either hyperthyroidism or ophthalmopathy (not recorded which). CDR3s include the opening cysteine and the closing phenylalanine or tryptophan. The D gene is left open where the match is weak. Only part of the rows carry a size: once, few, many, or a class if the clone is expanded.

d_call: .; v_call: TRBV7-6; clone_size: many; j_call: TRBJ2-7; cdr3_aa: CASTLTAGGREQYF; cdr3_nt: TGTGCCAGCACCCTTACGGCAGGTGGTCGCGAGCAGTACTTC
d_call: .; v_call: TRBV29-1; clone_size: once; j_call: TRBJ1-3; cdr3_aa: CSYPHSSGNTIYF; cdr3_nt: TGCAGCTACCCGCATAGCTCTGGAAACACCATATATTTT
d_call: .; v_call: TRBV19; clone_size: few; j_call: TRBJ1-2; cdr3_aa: CASLSTDKFYGYTF; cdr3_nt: TGTGCCAGTCTCTCAACGGACAAATTCTATGGCTACACCTTC
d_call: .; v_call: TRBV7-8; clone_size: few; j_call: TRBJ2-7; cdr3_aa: CASSRSGEDHEQYF; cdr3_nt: TGTGCCAGCAGCAGGTCTGGCGAGGACCACGAGCAGTACTTC
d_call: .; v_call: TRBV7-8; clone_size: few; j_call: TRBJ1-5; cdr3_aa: CASSSRQLYNQPQHF; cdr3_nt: TGTGCCAGCAGCTCGCGCCAGTTGTACAATCAGCCCCAGCATTTT
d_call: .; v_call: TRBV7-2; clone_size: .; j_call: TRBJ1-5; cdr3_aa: CASSRQGRGNQPQHF; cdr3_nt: TGTGCCAGCAGCCGTCAGGGACGAGGAAATCAGCCCCAGCATTTT
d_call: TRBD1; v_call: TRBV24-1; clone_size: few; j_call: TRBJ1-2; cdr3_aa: CATSDSPGQGNYGYTF; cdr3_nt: TGTGCCACCAGTGATTCTCCGGGACAGGGGAACTATGGCTACACCTTC
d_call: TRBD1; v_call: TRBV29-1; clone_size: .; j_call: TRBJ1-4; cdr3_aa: CSLGTGGGEKLFF; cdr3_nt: TGCAGCTTGGGGACAGGGGGAGGTGAAAAACTGTTTTTT
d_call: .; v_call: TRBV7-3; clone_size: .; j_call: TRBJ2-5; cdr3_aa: CASSQDWTPQETQYF; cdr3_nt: TGTGCCAGCAGCCAAGATTGGACGCCACAAGAGACCCAGTACTTC
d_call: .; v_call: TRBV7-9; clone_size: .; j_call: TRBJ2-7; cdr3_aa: CASSLEVAGGEQYF; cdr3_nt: TGTGCCAGCAGCTTAGAGGTAGCCGGCGGGGAGCAGTACTTC
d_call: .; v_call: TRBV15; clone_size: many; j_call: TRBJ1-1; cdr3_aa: CATSRDRVTEAFF; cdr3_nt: TGTGCCACCAGCAGAGACAGGGTCACTGAAGCTTTCTTT
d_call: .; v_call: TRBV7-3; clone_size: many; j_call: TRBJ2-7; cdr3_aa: CASSLTAGEQYF; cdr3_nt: TGTGCCAGCAGCTTAACCGCGGGAGAGCAGTACTTC
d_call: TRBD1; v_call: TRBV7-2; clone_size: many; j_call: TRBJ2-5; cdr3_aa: CASSLTRGRSETQYF; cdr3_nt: TGTGCCAGCAGCTTAACCAGGGGGCGCAGCGAGACCCAGTACTTC
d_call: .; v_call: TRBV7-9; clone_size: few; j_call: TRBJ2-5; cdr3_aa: CASSPRDLQETQYF; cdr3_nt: TGTGCCAGCAGCCCCCGGGACCTACAAGAGACCCAGTACTTC
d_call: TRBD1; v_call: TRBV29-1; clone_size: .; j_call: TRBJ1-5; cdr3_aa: CSSNRGREQPQHF; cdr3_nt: TGCAGCTCGAACAGGGGGAGAGAACAGCCCCAGCATTTT
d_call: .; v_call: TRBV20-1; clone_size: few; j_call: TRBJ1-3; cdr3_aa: CSARDVGGNTIYF; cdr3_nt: TGCAGTGCTAGAGATGTTGGCGGAAACACCATATATTTT
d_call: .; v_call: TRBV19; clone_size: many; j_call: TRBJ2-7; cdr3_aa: CASSWAAEQYF; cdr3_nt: TGTGCCAGTAGTTGGGCAGCCGAGCAGTACTTC
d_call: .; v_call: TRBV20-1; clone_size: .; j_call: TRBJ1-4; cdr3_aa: CSASGTGEKLFF; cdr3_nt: TGCAGTGCTAGTGGAACAGGGGAAAAACTGTTTTTT
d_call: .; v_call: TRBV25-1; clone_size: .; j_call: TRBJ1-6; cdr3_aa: CARDPAGPNSPLHF; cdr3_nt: TGTGCTAGAGATCCGGCCGGACCTAATTCACCCCTCCACTTT
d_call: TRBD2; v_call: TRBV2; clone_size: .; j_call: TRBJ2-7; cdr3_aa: CASKRTGGVEQYF; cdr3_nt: TGTGCCAGCAAGAGGACGGGGGGTGTCGAGCAGTACTTC
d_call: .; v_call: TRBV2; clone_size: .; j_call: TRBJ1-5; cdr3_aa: CASSYMRTESNQPQHF; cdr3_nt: TGTGCCAGCAGTTACATGAGGACAGAGAGCAATCAGCCCCAGCATTTT
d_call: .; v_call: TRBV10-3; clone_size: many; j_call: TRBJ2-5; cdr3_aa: CAISEGPEKYQETQYF; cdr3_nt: TGTGCCATCAGTGAGGGACCGGAAAAGTACCAAGAGACCCAGTACTTC
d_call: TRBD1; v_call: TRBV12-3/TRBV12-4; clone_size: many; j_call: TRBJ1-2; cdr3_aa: CASTPSGTGDGYTF; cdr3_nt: TGTGCCAGCACCCCCTCCGGGACAGGGGACGGCTACACCTTC
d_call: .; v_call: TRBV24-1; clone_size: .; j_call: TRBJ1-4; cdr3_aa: CATTGTNEKLFF; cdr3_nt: TGTGCCACCACGGGGACTAATGAAAAACTGTTTTTT
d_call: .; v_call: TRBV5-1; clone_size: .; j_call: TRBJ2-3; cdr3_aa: CASSLPRDLRTDTQYF; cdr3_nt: TGTGCCAGCAGCTTACCTCGGGACTTACGCACAGATACGCAGTATTTT
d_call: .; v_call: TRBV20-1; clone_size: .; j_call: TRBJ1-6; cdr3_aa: CSAKRAGTIYNSPLHF; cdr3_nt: TGCAGTGCTAAAAGGGCGGGGACGATCTATAATTCACCCCTCCACTTT
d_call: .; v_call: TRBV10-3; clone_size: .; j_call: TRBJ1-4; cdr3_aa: CAISEKGSSISF; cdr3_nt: TGTGCCATCAGTGAAAAGGGCTCGAGTATTTCTTTT
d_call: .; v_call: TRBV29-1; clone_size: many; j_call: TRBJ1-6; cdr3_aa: CSVRDNNSPLHF; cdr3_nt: TGCAGCGTCCGGGACAATAATTCACCCCTCCACTTT
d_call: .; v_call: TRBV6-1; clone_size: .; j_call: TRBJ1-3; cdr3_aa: CASSINPGRGSGNTIYF; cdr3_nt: TGTGCCAGCAGCATCAACCCCGGACGGGGCTCTGGAAACACCATATATTTT
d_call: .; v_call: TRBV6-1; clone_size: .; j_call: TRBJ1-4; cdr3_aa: CASSEQWGGAEKLFF; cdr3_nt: TGTGCCAGCAGTGAACAGTGGGGGGGCGCTGAAAAACTGTTTTTT
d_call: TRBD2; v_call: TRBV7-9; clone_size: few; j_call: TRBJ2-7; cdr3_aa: CASSLRTSGGGNEQYF; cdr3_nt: TGTGCCAGCAGCTTACGGACTAGCGGGGGCGGCAACGAGCAGTACTTC
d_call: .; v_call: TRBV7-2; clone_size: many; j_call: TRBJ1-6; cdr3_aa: CASSLSRGSSYNSPLHF; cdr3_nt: TGTGCCAGCAGCTTATCCCGGGGGAGCTCCTATAATTCACCCCTCCACTTT
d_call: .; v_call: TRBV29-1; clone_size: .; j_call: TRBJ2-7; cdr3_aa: CSVEVGIEQYF; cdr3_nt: TGCAGCGTTGAAGTGGGAATCGAGCAGTACTTC
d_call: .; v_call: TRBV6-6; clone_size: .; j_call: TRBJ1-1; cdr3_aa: CASMVDPSNTEAFF; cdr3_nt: TGTGCCAGCATGGTGGACCCTTCGAACACTGAAGCTTTCTTT
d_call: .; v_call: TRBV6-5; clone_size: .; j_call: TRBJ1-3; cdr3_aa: CASRGNSGNTIYF; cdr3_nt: TGTGCCAGCAGAGGCAACTCTGGAAACACCATATATTTT
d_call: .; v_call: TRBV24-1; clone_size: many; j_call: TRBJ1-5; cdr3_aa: CATSDGTDSNQPQHF; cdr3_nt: TGTGCCACCAGTGACGGGACGGATAGCAATCAGCCCCAGCATTTT